Ten or more counts support the clone carrying this TCR beta chain. Antigen specificity is unknown. The data stem from a study of identical twins. Carrying unique molecular identifiers, the cDNA also gained a universal primer site through template switching. A single record per CDR3 protein comes from TCRdb applying MiXCR to the 5' RACE reads. The sample records roughly 230,000 distinct CDR3 sequences, about 8.9% being singletons. The study's findings and limits: Potential partial confounding of zero-insertion analyses by invariant MAIT and iNKT cells was noted. Out-of-frame alpha sequences shared between twins exhibited an excess of low generation probability.

This sample was shared with a second study, whose subject was yellow fever vaccine responses in identical twins.

Source material: CD8+ T cells sorted from blood. This receptor was taken from a woman under 30 in good health.

The CDR3 nucleotides are TGCGCCAGCAGCTTCGATGGGACAGGGAAAGTGGACACCGGGGAGCTGTTTTTT. Protein: CASSFDGTGKVDTGELFF. This chain uses TRBV5-1 with TRBJ2-2, with 9 bases identical to TRBD1. V dropped 2 bases and J dropped 3; count of bases not matched to a gene: 11. CDR3 length equals 18 residues. CDR1 and CDR2 from the germline V gene are SGHRS and YFSETQ.